These 32 T cell receptor beta chains originate from one sample sequenced in a study of blood T cell repertoires in COVID-19. Assay used: immunoSEQ multiplex PCR; TCRdb lists only in-frame clones, some missing. The sample holds about 120,000 clones, around 83% seen once. The source material was PBMCs or T cells enriched from blood (not recorded which). The receptors come from a woman under 40 who had recovered from COVID-19.

This chain joins TRBV7-8 and TRBJ1-6, with 11 bases lining up with TRBD1. J lost 9 bases, V lost 5 bases, and 9 bases had no gene match. The CDR3 consists of 16 residues. The V gene's germline CDR1 is SGHVS and CDR2 FQNEAQ. The CDR3 loop reads CASSPSWGTGGSPLHF. The DNA of the CDR3 is TGTGCCAGCAGCCCCAGCTGGGGGACAGGGGGTTCACCCCTCCACTTT.

This chain connects TRBV7-2 to TRBJ1-5; D is uncertain. CDR3 length: 16 residues. The ends were cut back, 1 base at V and 1 base at J, with 11 bases in the middle. Germline loops: CDR1 SGHTA, CDR2 FQGNSA. DNA of the CDR3: TGTGCCAGCAGCTTAGGTAGCCCGCGCAGCAATCAGCCCCAGCATTTT. Translated: CASSLGSPRSNQPQHF.

V usage is TRBV24-1 and J usage is TRBJ2-3, with a weak D call TRBD2 (5 bases). Germline lookup yields CDR1 KGHDR and CDR2 SFDVKD. V dropped 4 bases and J dropped 1 base, with 20 bases sitting between them. The CDR3 is 18 residues long. The CDR3 region is CATSDPLKAVEGTDTQYF. The CDR3 coding sequence is TGTGCCACCAGTGACCCGCTAAAAGCGGTGGAGGGCACAGATACGCAGTATTTT.

This sequence joins TRBV15 and TRBJ1-6; D unclear. The length of the CDR3 is 13 residues. Germline CDR1 LNHNV, CDR2 YYDKDF (reference sequence). Trimming removed 5 bases at V and 10 bases at J, with 12 bases between. The CDR3 protein is CATSRGSGSPLHF. CDR3 DNA sequence: TGTGCCACCAGCCGCGGAAGTGGCTCACCCCTCCACTTT.

The gene calls are TRBV10-2 and TRBJ2-7; a possible D gene is TRBD2 (7 bases). Germline lookup yields CDR1 WSHSY and CDR2 SAAADI. The CDR3 has 17 residues. V was pared by 6 bases and J by 6 bases, with 27 bases between. Here the CDR3 reads CASRPLADKSRGFEQYF. CDR3 coding DNA: TGCGCCAGCAGACCCCTAGCGGACAAGTCTAGGGGGTTCGAGCAGTACTTC.

The gene calls are TRBV19 and TRBJ1-1; D is possibly TRBD1 (5 bases). The V end was cut by 1 base, the J end by 4 bases, with 10 bases between. Germline V CDR1 and CDR2: LNHDA, SQIVND (reference sequence). The CDR3 is made up of 14 amino acids. CDR3 loop: CASSIAGGPTEAFF. The CDR3 DNA follows: TGTGCCAGTAGTATAGCCGGGGGTCCCACTGAAGCTTTCTTT.

V and J are TRBV28 and TRBJ1-1; D gene unclear. The CDR3 has 13 residues. Trimming left V 6 bases short and J 8 bases short, with 16 bases between. Germline V gene sequence: CDR1 MDHEN, CDR2 SYDVKM. CDR3 sequence: CASSFIIVREAFF. The CDR3 region has the DNA TGTGCCAGCAGCTTTATTATCGTGAGGGAAGCTTTCTTT.

V usage is TRBV28 and J usage is TRBJ2-7; TRBD1 might be the D (6 bases). The CDR3 is made up of 15 amino acids. V was pared by 5 bases and J by 3 bases, with 17 bases between. Per germline, CDR1 MDHEN and CDR2 SYDVKM. Here the CDR3 reads CASSVDHRAGYEQYF. The CDR3 bases are TGTGCCAGCAGTGTGGATCACAGGGCCGGCTACGAGCAGTACTTC.

The chain recombines TRBV28 with TRBJ2-7, with 7 bases matching TRBD1. CDR1 and CDR2 (germline): MDHEN, SYDVKM. The CDR3 runs 14 residues. The V and J ends lost 5 bases and 3 bases, in that order; junction bases with no gene match: 7. This chain's CDR3 is CASSDHRGLYEQYF. The CDR3 nucleotides are TGTGCCAGCAGTGACCACAGGGGCCTCTACGAGCAGTACTTC.

This clone was detected once. The chain combines TRBV30 with TRBJ2-2; possible D gene TRBD1, 5 bases. This CDR3 comprises 15 residues. Germline CDR1 GTSNPN, CDR2 SVGIG (reference sequence). The germline V and J ends were trimmed by 0 bases and 6 bases, with 14 bases remaining between them. CDR3 residues: CAWSVGRTSAGELFF. CDR3 DNA sequence: TGTGCCTGGAGTGTGGGTAGGACATCCGCCGGGGAGCTGTTTTTT.

This chain connects TRBV11-2 to TRBJ2-3; 11 positions match TRBD2. This CDR3 spans 15 amino acids. The germline CDR1 and CDR2 sequences are SGHAT and FQNNGV. V trimming: 5 bases; J trimming: 6 bases; junction bases outside the gene matches: 7. For the CDR3, the DNA is TGTGCCAGCAGCGCAACTAGCGGGAGTTTGGATACGCAGTATTTT. It yields the protein CASSATSGSLDTQYF. Filled out from reference TRBV11-2 and TRBJ2-3, the complete variable domain reads EAGVAQSPRYKIIEKRQSVAFWCNPISGHATLYWYQQILGQGPKLLIQFQNNGVVDDSQLPKDRFSAERLKGVDSTLKIQPAKLEDSAVYLCASSATSGSLDTQYFGPGTRLTVL.

The chain employs TRBV28 and TRBJ2-5; maybe TRBD2 (6 bases). Germline V gene lookup returns CDR1 MDHEN and CDR2 SYDVKM. This CDR3 comprises 13 residues. V shed 6 bases and J shed 4 bases, with 12 bases lying between them. The CDR3 sequence is CASREGSRETQYF. CDR3 nucleotides: TGTGCCAGCAGGGAGGGGTCGCGAGAGACCCAGTACTTC.

The V and J genes are TRBV7-9 and TRBJ1-1, with D tentatively TRBD1 (5 bases). Germline lookup yields CDR1 SEHNR and CDR2 FQNEAQ (reference sequence). Trimming removed 1 base at V and 10 bases at J, with 13 bases between. The CDR3 extends over 13 amino acids. As DNA, the CDR3 is TGTGCCAGCAGCTTAGTTAGGGGTGAGGTAGCTTTCTTT. Translated: CASSLVRGEVAFF.

The DNA for the CDR3 is TGCAGCGCCACTGACAGGGACACCGGGGAGCTGTTTTTT. Translation gives CSATDRDTGELFF. The rearrangement uses TRBV29-1 and TRBJ2-2; 7 nucleotides agree with TRBD1. The CDR3 is 13 residues long. Trimming removed 7 bases from V and 3 bases from J; junction bases left unmatched: 5. The V gene's germline CDR1 is SQVTM and CDR2 ANQGSEA.

This clone was counted once. The chain employs TRBV29-1 and TRBJ1-5; 7 nucleotides align to TRBD1. Germline-derived CDR1 and CDR2 are SQVTM and ANQGSEA. V shed 4 bases, J shed 3 bases, and the junction held 3 bases outside the gene matches. The CDR3 sequence is 13 residues long. Here the CDR3 reads CSVATGDNQPQHF. Written as DNA, the CDR3 is TGCAGCGTTGCAACAGGGGACAATCAGCCCCAGCATTTT. Complete variable domain (other parts from reference TRBV29-1 and TRBJ1-5): SAVISQKPSRDICQRGTSLTIQCQVDSQVTMMFWYRQQPGQSLTLIATANQGSEATYESGFVIDKFPISRPNLTFSTLTVSNMSPEDSSIYLCSVATGDNQPQHFGDGTRLSIL.

The chain is built from TRBV7-9 and TRBJ2-5; D may be TRBD2 (7 bases). Trimming removed 7 bases from V and 0 bases from J, with 18 bases in between. Per the germline V gene, CDR1 is SEHNR and CDR2 is FQNEAQ (reference sequence). The CDR3 is made up of 16 amino acids. In nucleotides, the CDR3 is TGTGCCAGCAAGGGGGGGAGGGAACCCTACCAAGAGACCCAGTACTTC. Translated, it gives CASKGGREPYQETQYF.

The chain is built from TRBV7-9 and TRBJ2-7; perhaps TRBD1 as D (6 bases). V was cut by 5 bases and J by 6 bases, with 11 bases left in between. The CDR3 loop spans 12 amino acids. The V gene's germline CDR1 is SEHNR and CDR2 FQNEAQ (reference sequence). CDR3 protein: CASSRQVAEQYF. The DNA for the CDR3 is TGTGCCAGCAGCCGACAGGTAGCCGAGCAGTACTTC. The whole variable domain, remainder taken from reference TRBV7-9 and TRBJ2-7, is DTGVSQNPRHKITKRGQNVTFRCDPISEHNRLYWYRQTLGQGPEFLTYFQNEAQLEKSRLLSDRFSAERPKGSFSTLEIQRTEQGDSAMYLCASSRQVAEQYFGPGTRLTVT.

V gene TRBV12-3 or TRBV12-4 combines with J gene TRBJ2-7; D unresolved. The CDR3 runs to 13 residues. V lost 5 bases to trimming and J lost 1 base, with 9 bases between them. This CDR3 is CASSKTDSYEQYF. The CDR3 region has the DNA TGTGCCAGCAGTAAGACTGATTCCTACGAGCAGTACTTC.

This sequence joins TRBV3-1 (or the pseudogene TRBV3-2) and TRBJ1-1; D is uncertain. Trimming shortened V by 0 bases and J by 5 bases, and 10 bases separated the two germline ends. Germline V gene lookup returns CDR1 LGHDT and CDR2 YNNKEL (reference sequence). The CDR3 has 14 amino acids. The CDR3 protein is CASSQDRIVTEAFF. In DNA, the CDR3 is TGTGCCAGCAGCCAAGACAGGATTGTTACTGAAGCTTTCTTT.

There are a few counts of this clone. The chain carries TRBV10-3 and TRBJ2-2; 7 nucleotides align to TRBD1. CDR1 and CDR2 (germline): ENHRY, SYGVKD. V lost 10 bases to trimming and J lost 2 bases; unmatched junction nucleotides: 7. The CDR3 consists of 14 residues. The CDR3 DNA sequence: TGTGCCACCAAAACAGGGGTCAACACCGGGGAGCTGTTTTTT. Its protein is CATKTGVNTGELFF.

The genes are TRBV2 and TRBJ1-2; possible D gene TRBD1, 6 bases. The germline V gene has CDR1 SNHLY and CDR2 FYNNEI. The CDR3 has 16 amino acids. V lost 5 bases, J lost 3 bases, and 19 bases lay in between. CDR3 sequence: CASSPSTGLTYYGYTF. CDR3 sequence (DNA): TGTGCCAGCAGTCCAAGTACAGGGTTAACCTACTATGGCTACACCTTC.

The chain recombines TRBV7-2 with TRBJ2-7; D possibly corresponds to TRBD2 (5 bases). V shed 0 bases and J shed 2 bases, with 17 bases lying between them. CDR1 is SGHTA, CDR2 FQGNSA, per germline. The CDR3 runs 17 residues. The CDR3 protein is CASSLAVVPGRPYEQYF. CDR3 in DNA: TGTGCCAGCAGCTTAGCTGTAGTCCCGGGAAGACCCTACGAGCAGTACTTC.

The rearrangement links TRBV5-1 to TRBJ2-3; D possibly corresponds to TRBD2 (6 bases). CDR1 is SGHRS and CDR2 is YFSETQ in the germline V gene. This CDR3 is built from 15 residues. Trimming pared 6 bases from V and 0 bases from J, leaving 14 bases between. The CDR3: CASIKSGTSTDTQYF. The CDR3 DNA reads TGCGCCAGCATCAAATCCGGGACTAGCACAGATACGCAGTATTTT.

The sample holds one count of this clone. For the CDR3, the DNA is TGTGCCAGCTCACCACGTCCGGGAAGGCACACTGAAGCTTTCTTT. Its translation: CASSPRPGRHTEAFF. The V gene is TRBV18, the J gene TRBJ1-1, with D unresolved. The CDR3 totals 15 residues. V lost 1 base to trimming and J lost 3 bases, with 12 bases between them. The germline V gene encodes CDR1 KGHSH and CDR2 LQKENI.

The rearrangement links TRBV9 to TRBJ2-3, with D possibly being TRBD2 (6 bases). The germline CDR1 and CDR2 sequences are SGDLS and YYNGEE. V was pared by 0 bases and J by 0 bases, with 14 bases between. The CDR3 is 17 amino acids. Written as DNA, the CDR3 is TGTGCCAGCAGCGTAGGGGATCTAGCGTTTAGCACAGATACGCAGTATTTT. It specifies CASSVGDLAFSTDTQYF.

This chain links TRBV5-6 with TRBJ2-5; 7 nucleotides match TRBD1. The CDR3 is made up of 15 amino acids. Germline trimming cut 1 base from V and 3 bases from J; bases unmatched to any gene: 6. Germline V gene sequence: CDR1 SGHDT, CDR2 YYEEEE. In DNA, the CDR3 is TGTGCCAGCAGCTTGTTGGGACAGCCAGAAGAGACCCAGTACTTC. Its translation is CASSLLGQPEETQYF.

The chain combines TRBV4-1 with TRBJ2-1; 8 bases map to TRBD2. Germline V gene data show CDR1 as MGHRA and CDR2 as YSYEKL. The CDR3 loop spans 17 amino acids. Trimming at V came to 3 bases and at J to 0 bases, leaving 7 bases not matched to a gene. CDR3 residues: CASSQPGGRGSYNEQFF. CDR3 nucleotides: TGCGCCAGCAGCCAGCCGGGGGGGCGGGGCTCCTACAATGAGCAGTTCTTC.

The chain joins TRBV2 to TRBJ2-4, with a weak D call TRBD2 (6 bases). The germline V and J ends were trimmed by 4 bases and 0 bases, with 10 bases remaining between them. Germline V gene data show CDR1 as SNHLY and CDR2 as FYNNEI. The length of the CDR3 is 15 residues. The CDR3 bases are TGTGCCAGCAGTGCCGAAGCGGGAGCCAAAAACATTCAGTACTTC. It is translated as CASSAEAGAKNIQYF. The variable domain in full, completed from reference TRBV2 and TRBJ2-4, reads EPEVTQTPSHQVTQMGQEVILRCVPISNHLYFYWYRQILGQKVEFLVSFYNNEISEKSEIFDDQFSVERPDGSNFTLKIRSTKLEDSAMYFCASSAEAGAKNIQYFGAGTRLSVL.

J is TRBJ1-6 and V is TRBV28; 9 bases map to TRBD1. Germline V gene lookup returns CDR1 MDHEN and CDR2 SYDVKM. The CDR3 runs to 17 residues. V dropped 4 bases and J dropped 1; count of bases not matched to a gene: 5. CDR3 sequence reads: CASSSWDRESYNSPLHF. CDR3 nucleotides: TGTGCCAGCAGTTCATGGGACAGGGAGTCCTATAATTCACCCCTCCACTTT.

This chain links TRBV27 with TRBJ2-7; TRBD2 agrees at 12 bases. Per the germline V gene, CDR1 is MNHEY and CDR2 is SMNVEV (reference sequence). The CDR3 is made up of 16 amino acids. Trimming at V came to 5 bases and at J to 0 bases, leaving 5 bases not matched to a gene. Here the CDR3 reads CASSPRLAGASYEQYF. DNA of the CDR3: TGTGCCAGCAGTCCCCGACTAGCGGGAGCCTCCTACGAGCAGTACTTC.

The chain uses TRBV5-1 and TRBJ2-5; 13 bases align to TRBD2. J lost 2 bases, V lost 4 bases, and 11 bases had no gene match. Per the germline V gene, CDR1 is SGHRS and CDR2 is YFSETQ. The CDR3 loop spans 18 amino acids. The CDR3 DNA is TGCGCCAGCAGCGTAACTAGCGGGAGGGCCCTCGGGCAAGAGACCCAGTACTTC. As protein: CASSVTSGRALGQETQYF.

This clone has more than one count but fewer than ten. The chain combines TRBV6-6 with TRBJ2-3; tentatively, D is TRBD1 (6 bases). V lost 8 bases to trimming and J lost 1 base, with 10 bases between them. Germline-derived CDR1 and CDR2 are MNHNY and SVGAGI (reference sequence). The CDR3 is 13 amino acids. The CDR3 DNA is TGTGCCAGCTTAGGGGGAGGCACAGATACGCAGTATTTT. It encodes CASLGGGTDTQYF.